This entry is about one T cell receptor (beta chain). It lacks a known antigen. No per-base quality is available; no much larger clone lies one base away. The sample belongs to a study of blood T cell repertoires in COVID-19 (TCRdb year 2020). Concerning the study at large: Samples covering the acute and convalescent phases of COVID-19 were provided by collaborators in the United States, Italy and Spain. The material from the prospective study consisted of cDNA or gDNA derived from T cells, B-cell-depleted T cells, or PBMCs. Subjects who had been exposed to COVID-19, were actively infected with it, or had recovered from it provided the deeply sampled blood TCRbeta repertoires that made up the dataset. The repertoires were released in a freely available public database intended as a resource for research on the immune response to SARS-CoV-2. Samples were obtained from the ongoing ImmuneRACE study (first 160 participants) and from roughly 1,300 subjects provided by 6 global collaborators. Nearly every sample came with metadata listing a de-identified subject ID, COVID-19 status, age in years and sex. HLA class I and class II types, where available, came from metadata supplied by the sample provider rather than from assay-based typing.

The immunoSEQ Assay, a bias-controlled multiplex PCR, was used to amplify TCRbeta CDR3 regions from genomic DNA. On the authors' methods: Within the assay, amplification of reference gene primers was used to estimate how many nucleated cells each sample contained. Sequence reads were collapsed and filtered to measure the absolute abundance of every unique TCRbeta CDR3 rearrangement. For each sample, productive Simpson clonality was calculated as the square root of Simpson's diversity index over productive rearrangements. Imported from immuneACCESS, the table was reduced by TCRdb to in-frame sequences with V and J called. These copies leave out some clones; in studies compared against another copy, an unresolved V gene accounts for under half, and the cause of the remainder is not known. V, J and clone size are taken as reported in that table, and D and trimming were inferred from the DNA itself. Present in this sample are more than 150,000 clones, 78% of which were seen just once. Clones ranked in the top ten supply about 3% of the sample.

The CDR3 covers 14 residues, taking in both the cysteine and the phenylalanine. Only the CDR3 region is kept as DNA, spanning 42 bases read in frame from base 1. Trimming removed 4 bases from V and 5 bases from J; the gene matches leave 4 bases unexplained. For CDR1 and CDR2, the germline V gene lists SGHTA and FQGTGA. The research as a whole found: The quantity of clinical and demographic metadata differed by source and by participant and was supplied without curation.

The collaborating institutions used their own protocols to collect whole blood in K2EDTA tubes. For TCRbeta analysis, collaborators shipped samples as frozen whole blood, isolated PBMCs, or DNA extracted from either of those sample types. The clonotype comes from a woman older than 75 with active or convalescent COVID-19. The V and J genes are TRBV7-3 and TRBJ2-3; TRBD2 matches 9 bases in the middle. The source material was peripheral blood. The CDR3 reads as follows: CASSSGLAKDTQYF. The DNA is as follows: TGTGCCAGCAGCTCGGGACTAGCCAAAGATACGCAGTATTTT.